This TCR beta chain was identified in a study of shared clonotypes between healthy human individuals. Germline V gene data show CDR1 as MNHEY and CDR2 as SVGAGI. The V gene end was trimmed by 3 bases and the J gene end by 2 bases; junction bases not matched to a gene: 3. The CDR3 has 15 amino acids. Each replicate PCR on the sorted subsets used 150 to 200 ng DNA (approximately 33,000 T cell genomes). Sequencing used immunoSEQ multiplex PCR; TCRdb keeps in-frame clones, though not all of them. Of 2 million or so clones in the sample, 90% to 95% are singletons; the top ten hold 0.13%. The material sequenced was naive CD4+ T cells sorted from blood. This sample's subset: CD45RA+ positively selected. The origin of this receptor is a man younger than 35 in good health. The V call is TRBV6-5, the J call TRBJ2-1; 8 bases map to TRBD1. The CDR3 bases are TGTGCCAGCAGTTATATCAGGGGGCCCTACAATGAGCAGTTCTTC. This codes for CASSYIRGPYNEQFF.